This T cell receptor (beta chain) originates from a study of siplizumab effects on memory and regulatory T cells. Per sample, the assay covered 90,000 to 100,000 TCR templates. The table came from immunoSEQ multiplex PCR; TCRdb's copy has only in-frame clones and leaves some out. The sample contains tens of thousands of clones, about 90% of which appear only once. The CDR3 has 17 residues. V trimming: 3 bases; J trimming: 0 bases; junction bases outside the gene matches: 11. Per germline, CDR1 SGHKS and CDR2 YYEKEE (reference sequence). The chain links TRBV5-5 to TRBJ1-1, with 7 bases identical to TRBD1. The sequenced sample was naive CD8+ T cells sorted from blood. The sequence was collected from a human donor in good health. This chain's CDR3 is CASSSPAGTDMNTEAFF. For the CDR3, the DNA is TGTGCCAGCAGCTCCCCCGCCGGGACAGACATGAACACTGAAGCTTTCTTT.